This is a list of T cell receptor beta chains from one sample in a study of PD-1 blockade in classical Hodgkin lymphoma. Measured with immunoSEQ multiplex PCR; TCRdb has only the in-frame clones, and not every one. This sample yields about 100,000 clones, of which roughly 90% are seen a single time; 5% to 7.5% belongs to the top ten. Source: peripheral blood mononuclear cells (PBMCs), taken before the second cycle of nivolumab. The receptors shown here come from a human donor with classical Hodgkin lymphoma. Both conserved end residues are part of each CDR3. D genes are given only for firm matches. Clone size is given for some rows only: seen once, a few or many times, or a class if the clone is expanded.

D: NA; size: NA; J: TRBJ2-3; V: TRBV9; CDR3: CASSVVGMPDTQYF; DNA: TGTGCCAGCAGCGTAGTTGGAATGCCAGATACGCAGTATTTT
D: TRBD1; size: NA; J: TRBJ1-2; V: TRBV4-2; CDR3: CASSQDGDSYGYTF; DNA: TGTGCCAGCAGCCAAGACGGGGACAGCTATGGCTACACCTTC
D: TRBD1; size: NA; J: TRBJ1-4; V: TRBV5-8; CDR3: CASSLAGGTNEKLFF; DNA: TGTGCCAGCAGCTTGGCAGGGGGCACTAATGAAAAACTGTTTTTT
D: TRBD1; size: NA; J: TRBJ2-5; V: TRBV7-2; CDR3: CASSSTGGAETQYF; DNA: TGTGCCAGCAGCAGTACAGGGGGCGCGGAGACCCAGTACTTC
D: TRBD1; size: NA; J: TRBJ1-3; V: TRBV19; CDR3: CASSPDRGDSGNTIYF; DNA: TGTGCCAGTAGTCCGGACAGGGGGGACTCTGGAAACACCATATATTTT
D: NA; size: NA; J: TRBJ2-1; V: TRBV19; CDR3: CASSIGGQGTYNEQFF; DNA: TGTGCCAGTAGTATAGGGGGCCAGGGCACCTACAATGAGCAGTTCTTC
D: NA; size: NA; J: TRBJ1-1; V: TRBV28; CDR3: CASSRDQNTEAFF; DNA: TGTGCCAGCAGTAGGGACCAAAACACTGAAGCTTTCTTT
D: NA; size: NA; J: TRBJ2-3; V: TRBV6-1; CDR3: CASSEDPATDTQYF; DNA: TGTGCCAGCAGTGAAGACCCAGCCACAGATACGCAGTATTTT
D: TRBD1; size: NA; J: TRBJ1-2; V: TRBV30; CDR3: CAWSAFPGQGTDGYTF; DNA: TGTGCCTGGAGCGCATTTCCGGGACAGGGAACCGATGGCTACACCTTC
D: TRBD2; size: NA; J: TRBJ2-3; V: TRBV10-3; CDR3: CAINPSGAGDTQYF; DNA: TGTGCCATCAACCCTAGCGGGGCGGGAGATACGCAGTATTTT
D: NA; size: NA; J: TRBJ1-1; V: TRBV6-1; CDR3: CASRWSTEAFF; DNA: TGTGCCAGCCGATGGTCCACTGAAGCTTTCTTT
D: TRBD1; size: NA; J: TRBJ2-7; V: TRBV14; CDR3: CASSLTGDTYEQYF; DNA: TGTGCCAGCAGCCTTACAGGGGATACCTACGAGCAGTACTTC
D: NA; size: NA; J: TRBJ1-6; V: TRBV6-5; CDR3: CASSYASGKYSPLHF; DNA: TGTGCCAGCAGTTACGCGTCAGGGAAATATTCACCCCTCCACTTT
D: NA; size: NA; J: TRBJ2-2; V: TRBV6-1; CDR3: CASDGGTNTGELFF; DNA: TGTGCCAGCGATGGTGGGACGAACACCGGGGAGCTGTTTTTT
D: NA; size: NA; J: TRBJ2-4; V: TRBV7-6; CDR3: CASSRTDGEWGIQYF; DNA: TGTGCCAGCAGCCGCACCGACGGGGAGTGGGGCATTCAGTACTTC
D: TRBD1; size: NA; J: TRBJ1-5; V: TRBV6-1; CDR3: CASSELERTGEHF; DNA: TGTGCCAGCAGTGAATTAGAACGGACAGGGGAGCATTTT
D: TRBD2; size: NA; J: TRBJ2-5; V: TRBV4-2; CDR3: CASSQEGVASGGQTQYF; DNA: TGTGCCAGCAGCCAAGAAGGTGTAGCTAGCGGGGGTCAGACCCAGTACTTC
D: TRBD2; size: NA; J: TRBJ2-7; V: TRBV4-2; CDR3: CASSQESSGGVTYEQYF; DNA: TGTGCCAGCAGCCAAGAGTCTAGCGGGGGGGTGACCTACGAGCAGTACTTC
D: TRBD2; size: NA; J: TRBJ2-5; V: TRBV7-3; CDR3: CASSLNGLAGETQYF; DNA: TGTGCCAGCAGCTTAAATGGACTAGCGGGGGAGACCCAGTACTTC
D: TRBD1; size: NA; J: TRBJ2-7; V: TRBV5-6; CDR3: CASSLGQGNYEQYF; DNA: TGTGCCAGCAGCTTGGGACAGGGGAATTACGAGCAGTACTTC
D: NA; size: NA; J: TRBJ2-1; V: TRBV19; CDR3: CASSIDPGTLSYNEQFF; DNA: TGTGCCAGTAGTATAGATCCGGGAACCCTCTCCTACAATGAGCAGTTCTTC
D: NA; size: NA; J: TRBJ2-5; V: TRBV14; CDR3: CASSQRQTYQETQYF; DNA: TGTGCCAGCAGCCAACGGCAGACGTACCAAGAGACCCAGTACTTC
D: NA; size: NA; J: TRBJ1-2; V: TRBV29-1; CDR3: CMDDGYTF; DNA: TGCATGGATGATGGCTACACCTTC
D: NA; size: NA; J: TRBJ1-3; V: TRBV9; CDR3: CASSPGAGVAFGNTIYF; DNA: TGTGCCAGCAGCCCCGGGGCAGGGGTTGCTTTTGGAAACACCATATATTTT
D: NA; size: NA; J: TRBJ1-2; V: TRBV19; CDR3: CASDSGAADYGYTF; DNA: TGTGCCAGCGACTCTGGGGCCGCGGACTATGGCTACACCTTC
D: NA; size: NA; J: TRBJ1-1; V: TRBV5-1; CDR3: CASSPITLLGRTEAFF; DNA: TGCGCCAGCAGTCCCATTACGTTGTTGGGTCGGACTGAAGCTTTCTTT
D: NA; size: NA; J: TRBJ2-5; V: TRBV29-1; CDR3: CSVAGRAVETQYF; DNA: TGCAGCGTGGCTGGCAGGGCGGTGGAGACCCAGTACTTC
D: NA; size: NA; J: TRBJ1-5; V: TRBV19; CDR3: CASSIRAGENQPQHF; DNA: TGTGCCAGTAGTATTAGGGCAGGGGAGAATCAGCCCCAGCATTTT
D: TRBD1; size: NA; J: TRBJ1-5; V: TRBV7-2; CDR3: CASSWDRNGQPQHF; DNA: TGTGCCAGCAGCTGGGACAGGAACGGACAGCCCCAGCATTTT
D: TRBD1; size: NA; J: TRBJ2-7; V: TRBV28; CDR3: CASSSLGTGATYEQYF; DNA: TGTGCCAGCAGTTCCCTAGGGACAGGGGCAACCTACGAGCAGTACTTC
D: NA; size: NA; J: TRBJ1-6; V: TRBV7-9; CDR3: CASRRRSSYNSPLHF; DNA: TGTGCCAGCAGGCGACGGAGCTCCTATAATTCACCCCTCCACTTT
D: NA; size: once; J: TRBJ2-7; V: TRBV28; CDR3: CASSPLYEQYF; DNA: TGTGCCAGCAGTCCCCTCTACGAGCAGTACTTC
D: NA; size: NA; J: TRBJ1-1; V: TRBV10-1; CDR3: CASSEGGEAFF; DNA: TGCGCCAGCAGTGAGGGGGGTGAAGCTTTCTTT
D: TRBD1; size: NA; J: TRBJ1-1; V: TRBV30; CDR3: CAWSDGQGPEAFF; DNA: TGTGCCTGGAGTGACGGACAGGGCCCTGAAGCTTTCTTT
D: TRBD1; size: NA; J: TRBJ2-3; V: TRBV5-8; CDR3: CASSLLGQGTDTQYF; DNA: TGTGCCAGCAGCTTGCTCGGACAGGGAACAGATACGCAGTATTTT
D: TRBD2; size: NA; J: TRBJ2-1; V: TRBV9; CDR3: CASSQMGLAGPEQFF; DNA: TGTGCCAGCAGTCAGATGGGGCTAGCGGGGCCTGAGCAGTTCTTC
D: NA; size: NA; J: TRBJ1-5; V: TRBV28; CDR3: CASKGPYSNQPQHF; DNA: TGTGCCAGCAAGGGCCCCTATAGCAATCAGCCCCAGCATTTT
D: NA; size: NA; J: TRBJ2-5; V: TRBV6-4; CDR3: CASSDELGGTQYF; DNA: TGTGCCAGCAGTGACGAACTAGGAGGGACCCAGTACTTC
D: NA; size: once; J: TRBJ1-2; V: TRBV6-4; CDR3: CASSVGDNYGYTF; DNA: TGTGCCAGCAGTGTGGGGGACAACTATGGCTACACCTTC
D: NA; size: NA; J: TRBJ1-4; V: TRBV6-1; CDR3: CASSEQAGAAGLFF; DNA: TGTGCCAGCAGTGAACAGGCAGGGGCCGCGGGACTGTTTTTT
D: NA; size: NA; J: TRBJ2-3; V: TRBV4-2; CDR3: CASSRENDPDTQYF; DNA: TGTGCCAGCAGCCGCGAAAATGACCCGGATACGCAGTATTTT
D: NA; size: NA; J: TRBJ1-2; V: TRBV4-1; CDR3: CASSQETARDYGYTF; DNA: TGCGCCAGCAGCCAAGAAACAGCTAGGGACTATGGCTACACCTTC
D: TRBD1; size: NA; J: TRBJ1-5; V: TRBV12-5; CDR3: CASGPVAKGQGIDISNQPQHF; DNA: TGTGCTAGTGGCCCCGTCGCGAAGGGACAGGGGATCGACATTAGCAATCAGCCCCAGCATTTT
D: NA; size: NA; J: TRBJ2-3; V: TRBV5-1; CDR3: CASSSGVTDTQYF; DNA: TGCGCCAGCAGCTCCGGGGTCACAGATACGCAGTATTTT
D: NA; size: NA; J: TRBJ2-7; V: TRBV28; CDR3: CASRFQGAYEQYF; DNA: TGTGCCAGCAGATTTCAGGGAGCCTACGAGCAGTACTTC
D: NA; size: NA; J: TRBJ2-7; V: TRBV5-1; CDR3: CASSLGQDHSYEQYF; DNA: TGCGCCAGCAGCTTGGGACAAGATCACTCCTACGAGCAGTACTTC
D: NA; size: NA; J: TRBJ2-1; V: TRBV11-3; CDR3: CASSSDRGPWAEQFF; DNA: TGTGCCAGCAGCTCGGACCGGGGCCCCTGGGCTGAGCAGTTCTTC
D: NA; size: NA; J: TRBJ1-6; V: TRBV5-1; CDR3: CASSLVAENSPLHF; DNA: TGCGCCAGCAGCTTGGTGGCGGAGAATTCACCCCTCCACTTT
D: NA; size: NA; J: TRBJ1-1; V: TRBV9; CDR3: CASSVGHSLPEAFF; DNA: TGTGCCAGCAGCGTAGGCCACAGCTTGCCTGAAGCTTTCTTT
D: NA; size: NA; J: TRBJ2-2; V: TRBV6-5; CDR3: CASSYSGLGDTGELFF; DNA: TGTGCCAGCAGTTACTCGGGGCTTGGGGACACCGGGGAGCTGTTTTTT
D: NA; size: NA; J: TRBJ1-2; V: TRBV19; CDR3: CASSISGPRSYTF; DNA: TGTGCCAGTAGTATCTCTGGCCCCCGAAGCTACACCTTC
D: NA; size: NA; J: TRBJ1-5; V: TRBV10-3; CDR3: CAISAGQPNQPQHF; DNA: TGTGCCATCAGTGCAGGGCAGCCGAATCAGCCCCAGCATTTT
D: TRBD1; size: NA; J: TRBJ1-4; V: TRBV6-5; CDR3: CASSPGQDYRQKLFF; DNA: TGTGCCAGCAGTCCCGGACAGGATTATCGTCAAAAACTGTTTTTT